This T cell receptor (beta chain) appears in the sequencing data of a study of graft-versus-host responses after intestinal transplantation. Method: immunoSEQ multiplex PCR; TCRdb's copy keeps in-frame clones and lacks some. The sample comprises over 80,000 clones, around 92% of which are singletons, and roughly 0.4% rests with the top ten. About this clone: Its antigen is not identified.

The V gene end was trimmed by 5 bases and the J gene end by 0 bases; junction bases not matched to a gene: 10. Looked up from germline, CDR1 is SEHNR and CDR2 is FQNEAQ (reference sequence). The CDR3 is 17 amino acids. The origin of this receptor is a human donor who was the organ donor for an intestinal transplant. Specimen: unstimulated CD8+ T cells sorted from spleen or lymph node cells, collected before transplant. This rearrangement joins TRBV7-9 to TRBJ2-7; 10 bases map to TRBD2. CDR3 loop: CASSPGLAGVSSYEQYF. CDR3 sequence (DNA): TGTGCCAGCAGCCCCGGGCTAGCGGGGGTGAGCTCCTACGAGCAGTACTTC. Full variable domain (rest looked up from reference TRBV7-9 and TRBJ2-7): DTGVSQNPRHKITKRGQNVTFRCDPISEHNRLYWYRQTLGQGPEFLTYFQNEAQLEKSRLLSDRFSAERPKGSFSTLEIQRTEQGDSAMYLCASSPGLAGVSSYEQYFGPGTRLTVT.